The source of this T cell receptor beta chain is a study of blood T cell repertoires in COVID-19. Study at large: T cells, B-cell-depleted T cells, or PBMCs supplied cDNA or gDNA.

The CDR3 has 14 amino acids. V trimming: 2 bases; J trimming: 5 bases; junction bases outside the gene matches: 1. From germline, CDR1 is SEHNR and CDR2 FQNEAQ (reference sequence). Authors' analysis steps: Counts of nucleated cells, estimated from reference gene primer amplification, were obtained. The data were produced by immunoSEQ multiplex PCR, yet TCRdb's version contains in-frame clones alone and is incomplete. For V, J and clone size, that table is used; D and trimming come from the DNA. The sample carries around 140,000 clones, around 88% recorded once. The sample was peripheral blood. The sequence was obtained from a man aged 45 to 65 with acute or convalescent COVID-19. The chain employs TRBV7-9 and TRBJ2-5; 11 nucleotides line up with TRBD1. The CDR3 DNA reads as TGTGCCAGCAGCTTATGGGACAGGGGGGAGACCCAGTACTTC. It is translated as CASSLWDRGETQYF.